The rows below give T cell receptor beta chains drawn from one sample of a study of CD8+ T cells in alopecia areata. Measured with immunoSEQ multiplex PCR; TCRdb has only the in-frame clones, and not every one. Of about 99,000 clones in the sample, around three fifths were seen once. The sequenced sample was CD4+ T cells sorted from blood. These receptors came from a human donor in good health. The CDR3 runs from the conserved cysteine through the conserved F or W. Each record gives: D gene, V gene, J gene, clone size, CDR3 DNA, CDR3 protein. A D gene is named only where the DNA matches it firmly. The size entry is marked missing in some rows and otherwise reads once, few, many or a size class.

d_call: TRBD1; v_call: TRBV7-2; j_call: TRBJ1-2; clone_size: .; cdr3_nt: TGTGCCAGCAGCCCCGGGACAGGGATTGGCTACACCTTC; cdr3_aa: CASSPGTGIGYTF
d_call: .; v_call: TRBV6-1; j_call: TRBJ1-2; clone_size: few; cdr3_nt: TGTGCCAGCAGTGTCGAGGGACAAAATAACTATGGCTACACCTTC; cdr3_aa: CASSVEGQNNYGYTF
d_call: .; v_call: TRBV9; j_call: TRBJ2-1; clone_size: .; cdr3_nt: TGTGCCAGCAGCGTAATGGGGCCGGCCAATGAGCAGTTCTTC; cdr3_aa: CASSVMGPANEQFF
d_call: TRBD1; v_call: TRBV7-2; j_call: TRBJ1-4; clone_size: .; cdr3_nt: TGTGCCAGCAGCTTTGGACAGGGGTGGGAAAAACTGTTTTTT; cdr3_aa: CASSFGQGWEKLFF
d_call: .; v_call: TRBV25-1; j_call: TRBJ1-2; clone_size: .; cdr3_nt: TGTGCCAGCAGTGACCCCCCAGACTATGGCTACACCTTC; cdr3_aa: CASSDPPDYGYTF
d_call: .; v_call: TRBV7-8; j_call: TRBJ1-5; clone_size: .; cdr3_nt: TGTGCCAGCAGCTTAAAAGGCAGCAATCAGCCCCAGCATTTT; cdr3_aa: CASSLKGSNQPQHF
d_call: .; v_call: TRBV19; j_call: TRBJ1-4; clone_size: .; cdr3_nt: TGTGCCACCCGGGGAGCGGCTAATGAAAAACTGTTTTTT; cdr3_aa: CATRGAANEKLFF
d_call: .; v_call: TRBV27; j_call: TRBJ2-3; clone_size: .; cdr3_nt: TGTGCCATCCCCCCGCCTAGCACAGATACGCAGTATTTT; cdr3_aa: CAIPPPSTDTQYF
d_call: .; v_call: TRBV4-2; j_call: TRBJ2-7; clone_size: few; cdr3_nt: TGTGCCAGCAGCCAAGATATAAGGCCAGGGGCGGCCTACGAGCAGTACTTC; cdr3_aa: CASSQDIRPGAAYEQYF
d_call: .; v_call: TRBV7-6; j_call: TRBJ2-5; clone_size: few; cdr3_nt: TGTGCCAGCAGCCTCGGGGGTTGGGAGACCCAGTACTTC; cdr3_aa: CASSLGGWETQYF
d_call: .; v_call: TRBV7-6; j_call: TRBJ2-5; clone_size: .; cdr3_nt: TGTGCCAGCAGCTTAGGACAGCAAGAGACCCAGTACTTC; cdr3_aa: CASSLGQQETQYF
d_call: .; v_call: TRBV5-1; j_call: TRBJ2-1; clone_size: .; cdr3_nt: TGCGCCAGCAGCTTGTGGGGATTTGATGAGCAGTTCTTC; cdr3_aa: CASSLWGFDEQFF
d_call: .; v_call: TRBV6-6; j_call: TRBJ2-4; clone_size: .; cdr3_nt: TGTGCCAGCAGTTTGGGAGGTAGCGGAAGCATTCAGTACTTC; cdr3_aa: CASSLGGSGSIQYF
d_call: TRBD1; v_call: TRBV29-1; j_call: TRBJ2-6; clone_size: .; cdr3_nt: TGCAGCGTTGGAGAGGGAACAGGGGGATCTGGGGCCAACGTCCTGACTTTC; cdr3_aa: CSVGEGTGGSGANVLTF
d_call: .; v_call: TRBV5-1; j_call: TRBJ2-7; clone_size: .; cdr3_nt: TGCGCCAGCAGCCGGGGGACAGCCACTCCCTACGAGCAGTACTTC; cdr3_aa: CASSRGTATPYEQYF
d_call: .; v_call: TRBV7-9; j_call: TRBJ2-3; clone_size: few; cdr3_nt: TGTGCCAGCAGCCCCGGTGGACCCACAGATACGCAGTATTTT; cdr3_aa: CASSPGGPTDTQYF
d_call: .; v_call: TRBV5-1; j_call: TRBJ1-2; clone_size: .; cdr3_nt: TGCGCCAGCAGCTTGGACGTGACACCAGGCTACACCTTC; cdr3_aa: CASSLDVTPGYTF
d_call: .; v_call: TRBV30; j_call: TRBJ2-7; clone_size: .; cdr3_nt: TGTGCCTTCCTTGGGCCAGATGCCGAGCAGTACTTC; cdr3_aa: CAFLGPDAEQYF
d_call: TRBD1; v_call: TRBV2; j_call: TRBJ2-2; clone_size: .; cdr3_nt: TGTGCCGGGGGACAGGCGAGGGCCGGGGAGCTGTTTTTT; cdr3_aa: CAGGQARAGELFF
d_call: .; v_call: TRBV25-1; j_call: TRBJ1-2; clone_size: .; cdr3_nt: TGTGCCAGCAGTGCGGAATATCAGGGCTACACCTTC; cdr3_aa: CASSAEYQGYTF